The subject of this entry is one TCR beta chain. No antigen is known for it. CDR1 is SNHLY and CDR2 is FYNNEI in the germline V gene. The CDR3 sequence is 15 residues long. V shed 8 bases and J 5 bases; nucleotides not matched to a gene: 13. The donors, nominally healthy at sampling, likely had unrecorded immune exposures. The data stem from a study of cytomegalovirus exposure and HLA in healthy donors. Across the study: Findings of an earlier analysis included roughly 110 million unique TCR beta sequences from some 200 million T cells. Findings and caveats of the study: The authors considered a cluster of highly shared sequence variants likely to be a sequencing artifact.

The PCR ran on 60 Vbeta and 13 Jbeta primers. The data were produced by immunoSEQ multiplex PCR, yet TCRdb's version contains in-frame clones alone and is incomplete. Of around 260,000 clones listed, about four fifths are singletons. This TCR came from a girl aged 2 to 10 in good health and CMV-seronegative. Sequencing used PBMCs. The chain joins TRBV2 to TRBJ1-2; 8 bases map to TRBD1. The CDR3 loop reads CASSPATGVGYGYTF. CDR3 DNA sequence: TGTGCCAGCTCCCCCGCGACAGGGGTCGGTTATGGCTACACCTTC.